Shown below are 21 T cell receptor beta chains from a single sample sequenced in a study of cytomegalovirus exposure and HLA in healthy donors. The PCR had 60 Vbeta and 13 Jbeta primers. The method was immunoSEQ multiplex PCR; TCRdb's version includes in-frame clones alone and lacks a portion of them. This table has over 110,000 clones, approximately 78% appearing once. The sample was PBMCs. Receptors originate from a woman in her 40s in good health and CMV-seropositive.

The rearrangement links TRBV27 to TRBJ2-3, with D possibly TRBD1 on 7 matching bases. Germline V gene data show CDR1 as MNHEY and CDR2 as SMNVEV (reference sequence). This CDR3 has 14 amino acids. V was pared by 3 bases and J by 6 bases, with 13 bases between. The CDR3 DNA reads TGTGCCAGCAGTTTGAATGGAGGGGGCGATACGCAGTATTTT. It yields the protein CASSLNGGGDTQYF.

This clone was recorded a few times. The genes are TRBV28 and TRBJ2-1; the match to TRBD2 covers 11 bases. The CDR3 spans 16 residues. Trimming at V came to 2 bases and at J to 5 bases, leaving 5 bases not matched to a gene. Germline CDR1 reads MDHEN; CDR2 reads SYDVKM. The CDR3 region is CASSLTSGGWDNEQFF. CDR3 nucleotide sequence: TGTGCCAGCAGTTTAACTAGCGGGGGATGGGACAATGAGCAGTTCTTC. Drawing the rest from reference TRBV28 and TRBJ2-1, the complete variable domain is DVKVTQSSRYLVKRTGEKVFLECVQDMDHENMFWYRQDPGLGLRLIYFSYDVKMKEKGDIPEGYSVSREKKERFSLILESASTNQTSMYLCASSLTSGGWDNEQFFGPGTRLTVL.

The rearrangement joins TRBV29-1 to TRBJ2-3; 7 positions match TRBD1. Per germline, CDR1 SQVTM and CDR2 ANQGSEA. V lost 3 bases and J lost 4; bases outside the gene matches: 10. The CDR3 is 15 residues long. For the CDR3, the DNA is TGCAGCGTTGACCTCGGTGAGACAGGGCCAGATACGCAGTATTTT. This sequence encodes CSVDLGETGPDTQYF.

This clone showed up just a few times. The chain links TRBV7-8 to TRBJ2-7; D perhaps matches TRBD2 (6 bases). CDR3 length: 14 residues. V shed 4 bases and J shed 6 bases, with 16 bases lying between them. CDR1 and CDR2 from the germline V gene are SGHVS and FQNEAQ. The CDR3 protein is CASSSDQRAGEQYF. Written as DNA, the CDR3 is TGTGCCAGCAGCTCAGATCAGCGGGCGGGCGAGCAGTACTTC.

The chain joins TRBV5-1 to TRBJ2-2, with TRBD2 identical over 11 bases. J gave up 1 base and V 4 bases, and 3 bases lay outside the gene matches. Germline V gene data show CDR1 as SGHRS and CDR2 as YFSETQ. The CDR3 totals 16 residues. The CDR3 region is CASSPLAGGNTGELFF. In nucleotides, the CDR3 is TGCGCCAGCAGCCCGCTAGCGGGAGGGAACACCGGGGAGCTGTTTTTT. The entire variable domain, with the rest obtained from reference TRBV5-1 and TRBJ2-2, is as follows: KAGVTQTPRYLIKTRGQQVTLSCSPISGHRSVSWYQQTPGQGLQFLFEYFSETQRNKGNFPGRFSGRQFSNSRSEMNVSTLELGDSALYLCASSPLAGGNTGELFFGEGSRLTVL.

CDR3: CASSEAAAANTGELFF. CDR3 sequence (DNA): TGTGCCAGCAGTGAAGCGGCGGCAGCCAACACCGGGGAGCTGTTTTTT. V usage is TRBV2 and J usage is TRBJ2-2; D not resolved. The CDR3 contains 16 residues. Per germline, CDR1 SNHLY and CDR2 FYNNEI. V was trimmed by 0 bases and J by 2 bases, leaving 10 bases between them.

Turning to this clone: Other DNA sequences in this sample translate to the same CDR3. The chain has TRBV18 and TRBJ2-5; tentative D call: TRBD1 (6 bases). Germline CDR1 reads KGHSH; CDR2 reads LQKENI. V lost 3 bases, J lost 3 bases, and 8 bases lay in between. The length of the CDR3 is 13 residues. The CDR3 DNA reads as TGTGCCAGCTCACCTCCAGGGGAAGAGACCCAGTACTTC. It is translated as CASSPPGEETQYF.

This chain connects TRBV7-8 to TRBJ2-2, with TRBD2 identical over 7 bases. V lost 0 bases, J lost 5 bases, and 6 bases stayed unmatched. CDR3 length: 16 amino acids. Germline CDR1 and CDR2: SGHVS and FQNEAQ. The CDR3 bases are TGTGCCAGCAGCTTAGCGGTCGGGAGGCGAACCGGGGAGCTGTTTTTT. It translates to CASSLAVGRRTGELFF.

V gene TRBV5-1 combines with J gene TRBJ2-7, with 10 positions matching TRBD2. This CDR3 spans 14 amino acids. The V and J ends lost 4 bases and 2 bases, in that order; junction bases with no gene match: 3. Germline CDR1 reads SGHRS; CDR2 reads YFSETQ. CDR3 sequence reads: CASSELAGAYEQYF. The CDR3 DNA sequence: TGCGCCAGCAGCGAGCTAGCGGGAGCCTACGAGCAGTACTTC.

The CDR3 spells CSAKEGLGAFF. The CDR3 DNA follows: TGCAGTGCCAAAGAGGGTCTCGGGGCTTTCTTT. The V call is TRBV20-1, the J call TRBJ1-1, with no clear D. V lost 6 bases and J lost 11, with 16 bases in between. Germline-derived CDR1 and CDR2 are DFQATT and SNEGSKA (reference sequence). This CDR3 region has 11 residues.

The genes are TRBV27 and TRBJ2-3; D is uncertain. The V and J ends lost 7 bases and 0 bases respectively, with 2 bases between them. This CDR3 spans 11 amino acids. Germline V gene sequence: CDR1 MNHEY, CDR2 SMNVEV (reference sequence). Here the CDR3 DNA reads TGTGCCAGCACAAGCACAGATACGCAGTATTTT. Translating gives CASTSTDTQYF.

This clone was seen a handful of times. J is TRBJ2-1 and V is TRBV28; 7 bases align to TRBD2. There are 15 residues in the CDR3. J was trimmed by 7 bases and V by 6 bases; bases with no gene match: 12. The germline gives CDR1 MDHEN, CDR2 SYDVKM. CDR3 residues: CASSLLGGRRNEQFF. In DNA, the CDR3 is TGTGCCAGCAGCCTTCTAGGCGGGAGAAGAAATGAGCAGTTCTTC.

This clone was observed a few times. V and J are TRBV19 and TRBJ2-5; D is possibly TRBD1 (6 bases). This CDR3 region has 15 residues. Germline CDR1 reads LNHDA; CDR2 reads SQIVND (reference sequence). V lost 6 bases, J lost 5 bases, and 19 bases lay in between. CDR3 loop: CASSVSRSRGETQYF. As DNA, the CDR3 is TGTGCCAGTAGCGTCTCTAGGTCAAGGGGGGAGACCCAGTACTTC.

The chain combines TRBV7-9 with TRBJ2-7; D possibly corresponds to TRBD2 (6 bases). The germline V gene encodes CDR1 SEHNR and CDR2 FQNEAQ (reference sequence). Trimming took off 2 bases at V and 5 bases at J, with 13 bases between the two ends. CDR3 length: 14 amino acids. CDR3 region: CASSLSTSSNEQYF. Here the CDR3 DNA reads TGTGCCAGCAGCTTAAGTACTAGCTCGAACGAGCAGTACTTC.

The DNA of the CDR3 is TGTGCCAGCACCTCCCCGGGGAGAGATACGCAGTATTTT. It codes for CASTSPGRDTQYF. This rearrangement joins TRBV6-5 to TRBJ2-3; D perhaps matches TRBD2 (5 bases). CDR3 length: 13 residues. V lost 7 bases and J lost 5, with 13 bases in between. Germline CDR1 MNHEY, CDR2 SVGAGI.

The genes are TRBV27 and TRBJ2-1; maybe TRBD1 (9 bases). Trimming took 5 bases from V and 9 from J, leaving 17 bases between them. From germline, CDR1 is MNHEY and CDR2 SMNVEV (reference sequence). This CDR3 comprises 14 residues. CDR3 in DNA: TGTGCCAGCAGTAAACAGGGGGCGGGGGGTGAGCAGTTCTTC. Translation: CASSKQGAGGEQFF.

This clone was counted a few times. V and J are TRBV5-4 and TRBJ2-1; 15 bases align to TRBD2. The CDR3 extends over 17 amino acids. Germline values: CDR1 SGHNT, CDR2 YYREEE (reference sequence). V dropped 4 bases and J dropped 6; count of bases not matched to a gene: 8. The CDR3 nucleotides are TGTGCCAGCAGCCGGACTAGCGGGAGGGTATTGGGCAATGAGCAGTTCTTC. It codes for CASSRTSGRVLGNEQFF.

The chain couples TRBV16 to TRBJ2-7, with D unclear. The CDR3 consists of 11 residues. Germline-derived CDR1 and CDR2 are KGHSY and FQNENV. Trimming removed 3 bases at V and 3 bases at J, with 3 bases between. The CDR3 region is CASSHSYEQYF. The CDR3 region has the DNA TGTGCCAGCAGCCACAGCTACGAGCAGTACTTC.

The V call is TRBV6-1, the J call TRBJ2-7, with 7 nucleotides matching TRBD2. Unmatched junction bases numbered 6, after V lost 6 bases and J lost 1 base. The CDR3 spans 14 residues. Germline V gives CDR1 MNHNS, CDR2 SASEGT. The CDR3 reads CASRVAGESYEQYF. DNA for the CDR3: TGTGCCAGCAGGGTGGCGGGAGAGTCCTACGAGCAGTACTTC.

The chain is built from TRBV6-1 and TRBJ1-5, with a tentative D call TRBD1 (5 bases). The CDR3 sequence is 17 residues long. V gave up 4 bases and J gave up 2 bases, with 18 bases separating them. CDR1 is MNHNS and CDR2 is SASEGT in the germline V gene. For the CDR3, the DNA is TGTGCCAGCAGTGTAGTTCACTCAGGGAGGGGCAATCAGCCCCAGCATTTT. Protein sequence: CASSVVHSGRGNQPQHF.

This clone was detected only once. The V gene is TRBV6-5, the J gene TRBJ1-2, with 7 positions matching TRBD1. V was clipped by 2 bases and J by 4 bases; unmatched bases: 7. Germline V gene sequence: CDR1 MNHEY, CDR2 SVGAGI. The CDR3 covers 15 residues. The CDR3 spells CASSYKRGLGYGYTF. DNA for the CDR3: TGTGCCAGCAGTTACAAGAGGGGGCTTGGCTATGGCTACACCTTC.